The text below deals with one TCR beta chain. The antigen remains undetermined. The data were obtained in a study of CD8+ T cells in alopecia areata. General study findings and limits: Scalp clonality decreased significantly with tofacitinib, and so did expanded CD8+ clones among the top 100.

Specified treatment: oral pan-JAK inhibitor, 5-10 mg twice daily. From PBMCs, CD4+ and CD8+ T cells were sorted. Following extraction, RNA underwent reverse transcription to cDNA, which served as the sequencing template. Sequenced by immunoSEQ multiplex PCR; TCRdb stores in-frame clones only, minus some. The sample has under 350,000 clones, over 45% seen once. The V end was cut by 0 bases, the J end by 6 bases, with 17 bases between. The V gene's germline CDR1 is GTSNPN and CDR2 SVGIG (reference sequence). There are 15 residues in the CDR3. The sample was CD4+ T cells sorted from blood, taken at week 24, from a patient treated with tofacitinib. The TCR originated in a human donor with alopecia areata. The chain has TRBV30 and TRBJ2-5, with no clear D. The DNA for the CDR3 is TGTGCCTGGAGTGTAACTGACTGGCAGCAACAGACCCAGTACTTC. It specifies CAWSVTDWQQQTQYF.